This passage covers 19 T cell receptor beta chains from one sample sequenced in a study of blood T cell repertoires in COVID-19 (dated by TCRdb to the early 2020s). Library preparation used the immunoSEQ multiplex PCR assay. The clones in this table, taken by TCRdb from immuneACCESS, are in-frame only. Not every clone is retained; where verified, under half of the shortfall comes from an unresolved V gene, and the cause of the rest is unknown. The sample profile shows 300,000 to 350,000 clones; 85% to 90% of them were found once. The leading ten clones occupy 7% to 8% of the sample. Sequencing was performed on peripheral blood. The receptors derive from a woman in her sixties or seventies with COVID-19, enrolled during active disease.

J is TRBJ2-1 and V is TRBV5-3, with 9 bases aligning to TRBD2. TRBV5-3 is an ORF; its function is uncertain. The CDR3 has 16 amino acids. V lost 3 bases and J lost 3; bases outside the gene matches: 7. CDR3 DNA: TGTGCCAGAAGCTGGCGGGAAGCGGGGGGCTACAATGAGCAGTTCTTC. This encodes CARSWREAGGYNEQFF.

A remark on this clone: Other nucleotide sequences from this sample produce the same CDR3. The chain couples TRBV6-5 to TRBJ2-3; D gene ambiguous. Germline V gene lookup returns CDR1 MNHEY and CDR2 SVGAGI. Trimming left V 6 bases short and J 0 bases short, with 7 bases between. The CDR3 is made up of 13 amino acids. The CDR3 loop is CASRPTSTDTQYF. For the CDR3, the DNA is TGTGCCAGCAGGCCGACTAGCACAGATACGCAGTATTTT.

The V and J genes are TRBV6-5 and TRBJ1-6; 8 bases align to TRBD1. Germline CDR1 and CDR2: MNHEY and SVGAGI. V trimming: 4 bases; J trimming: 7 bases; junction bases outside the gene matches: 9. This CDR3 contains 16 residues. The CDR3 sequence is CASSFTGQGGNSPLHF. The CDR3 region has the DNA TGTGCCAGCAGTTTCACCGGACAGGGCGGCAATTCACCCCTCCACTTT.

This rearrangement joins TRBV13 to TRBJ1-3; weak D call: TRBD1 (5 bases). Trimming took off 5 bases at V and 0 bases at J, with 11 bases between the two ends. The CDR3 is made up of 15 amino acids. CDR1 and CDR2 from the germline V gene are PRHDT and FYEKMQ (reference sequence). CDR3 loop: CASSVGTHSGNTIYF. CDR3 DNA sequence: TGTGCCAGCAGCGTTGGGACTCACTCTGGAAACACCATATATTTT.

The J gene is TRBJ1-2, the V gene TRBV6-6, with 7 positions matching TRBD1. Germline lookup yields CDR1 MNHNY and CDR2 SVGAGI (reference sequence). This CDR3 is 14 amino acids long. V trimming: 6 bases; J trimming: 2 bases; junction bases outside the gene matches: 6. The chain's CDR3 is CASSLGQPNYGYTF. The CDR3 bases are TGTGCCAGCAGCCTGGGACAGCCCAACTATGGCTACACCTTC.

The chain carries TRBV19 and TRBJ1-1; the match to TRBD1 covers 8 bases. V dropped 7 bases and J dropped 3; count of bases not matched to a gene: 19. Germline V lookup: CDR1 LNHDA, CDR2 SQIVND (reference sequence). There are 18 residues in the CDR3. The CDR3 here is CASTPKWAGGGGDTEAFF. CDR3 bases: TGTGCCAGTACCCCAAAGTGGGCAGGGGGCGGCGGGGACACTGAAGCTTTCTTT.

The gene calls are TRBV2 and TRBJ1-5; 10 bases are shared with TRBD1. The CDR3 extends over 14 amino acids. V trimming: 11 bases; J trimming: 3 bases; junction bases outside the gene matches: 7. Germline V gene data show CDR1 as SNHLY and CDR2 as FYNNEI. Written as DNA, the CDR3 is TGTGCCTCGAGACAGGGGGCCTACAATCAGCCCCAGCATTTT. Its protein is CASRQGAYNQPQHF.

The genes are TRBV4-1 and TRBJ1-4; no firm D call. The V and J ends lost 5 bases and 8 bases respectively, with 18 bases between them. Germline-derived CDR1 and CDR2 are MGHRA and YSYEKL. The CDR3 extends over 15 amino acids. CDR3 coding DNA: TGCGCCAGCAGCGAGTCCTCGTCGAGTGAGGAAAAACTGTTTTTT. It codes for CASSESSSSEEKLFF.

The chain is built from TRBV2 and TRBJ1-1; D may be TRBD1 (5 bases). The ends were cut back, 6 bases at V and 3 bases at J, with 14 bases in the middle. The CDR3 is made up of 14 amino acids. CDR1 and CDR2 (germline): SNHLY, FYNNEI. DNA of the CDR3: TGTGCCAGCAGGGCACGCGGGGGTCACACTGAAGCTTTCTTT. Translation gives CASRARGGHTEAFF. The variable domain in full, with the rest retrieved from reference TRBV2 and TRBJ1-1, is EPEVTQTPSHQVTQMGQEVILRCVPISNHLYFYWYRQILGQKVEFLVSFYNNEISEKSEIFDDQFSVERPDGSNFTLKIRSTKLEDSAMYFCASRARGGHTEAFFGQGTRLTVV.

The chain recombines TRBV6-5 with TRBJ2-2; 7 bases match TRBD1. The J segment lost 6 bases and the V segment lost 7 bases, leaving 5 bases of the junction unmatched. This CDR3 spans 13 amino acids. Germline V CDR1 and CDR2: MNHEY, SVGAGI. CDR3 residues: CASTNRGAGELFF. CDR3 bases: TGTGCCAGCACCAACAGGGGAGCCGGGGAGCTGTTTTTT.

The V gene is TRBV7-2, the J gene TRBJ1-3, with 7 bases that match TRBD1. This CDR3 contains 16 residues. J was trimmed by 0 bases and V by 5 bases; bases with no gene match: 7. In germline, CDR1 is SGHTA, CDR2 FQGNSA. Written as DNA, the CDR3 is TGTGCCAGCAGCCTCACGGGACAGACCTCTGGAAACACCATATATTTT. Encoded protein: CASSLTGQTSGNTIYF.

The V call is TRBV5-1, the J call TRBJ1-3; 11 bases align to TRBD1. V lost 4 bases and J lost 7; bases outside the gene matches: 4. Germline V CDR1 and CDR2: SGHRS, YFSETQ. The CDR3 consists of 14 residues. CDR3 DNA sequence: TGCGCCAGCAGCCTCGGGACAGGGGGGAACACCATATATTTT. Encoded protein: CASSLGTGGNTIYF.

V and J are TRBV20-1 and TRBJ1-2; D is ambiguous. Trimming pared 4 bases from V and 2 bases from J, leaving 5 bases between. The CDR3 totals 11 residues. Germline values: CDR1 DFQATT, CDR2 SNEGSKA (reference sequence). CDR3 nucleotides: TGCAGTGCTAATGCGAACTATGGCTACACCTTC. This codes for CSANANYGYTF.

This sequence joins TRBV3-1 (or the pseudogene TRBV3-2) and TRBJ1-2; D perhaps matches TRBD1 (5 bases). Germline values: CDR1 LGHDT, CDR2 YNNKEL (reference sequence). Trimming took 3 bases from V and 0 from J, leaving 11 bases between them. CDR3 size: 15 residues. CDR3 DNA: TGTGCCAGCAGCCACCGACAGTTAGCTAACTATGGCTACACCTTC. It translates to CASSHRQLANYGYTF.

The chain has TRBV12-5 and TRBJ1-6, with 8 bases aligning to TRBD1. Germline loops: CDR1 LGHNT, CDR2 FRNRAP. Trimming removed 3 bases from V and 7 bases from J; junction bases left unmatched: 5. The CDR3 runs to 15 residues. The DNA for the CDR3 is TGTGCTAGTGGTTTCCAGGGGGCTGGAAATTCACCCCTCCACTTT. Protein sequence: CASGFQGAGNSPLHF.

The rearrangement joins TRBV7-9 to TRBJ2-1; 7 bases align to TRBD1. J lost 6 bases, V lost 6 bases, and 8 bases had no gene match. CDR3 length: 14 residues. In germline, CDR1 is SEHNR, CDR2 FQNEAQ (reference sequence). The CDR3 protein is CASRPGGPANEQFF. The CDR3 DNA sequence: TGTGCCAGCAGACCAGGGGGACCAGCCAATGAGCAGTTCTTC.

The chain joins TRBV7-9 to TRBJ1-4; no clear D. The germline V gene encodes CDR1 SEHNR and CDR2 FQNEAQ (reference sequence). V dropped 1 base and J dropped 10 bases, with 10 bases sitting between them. CDR3 length: 13 residues. The CDR3 DNA is TGTGCCAGCAGCTTAGAGTCAGATGGAAAACTGTTTTTT. It encodes CASSLESDGKLFF.

Only one count was recorded for this clone. The chain carries TRBV7-3 and TRBJ2-3; maybe TRBD2 (6 bases). There are 17 residues in the CDR3. Germline CDR1 is SGHTA and CDR2 is FQGTGA. V was pared by 2 bases and J by 3 bases, with 18 bases between. For the CDR3, the DNA is TGTGCCAGCAGCTTAGGTAGGGGTAGCGGTAAAACAGATACGCAGTATTTT. Its translation: CASSLGRGSGKTDTQYF.

V and J are TRBV3-1 (or the pseudogene TRBV3-2) and TRBJ1-2; D not resolved. The CDR3 length is 11 residues. CDR1 is LGHDT, CDR2 YNNKEL, per germline (reference sequence). Between the trimmed V and J ends, which lost 5 bases and 7 bases, there was a span of 8 bases. The DNA of the CDR3 is TGTGCCAGCAGCTCCTTGTCTGGCTACACCTTC. It translates to CASSSLSGYTF.